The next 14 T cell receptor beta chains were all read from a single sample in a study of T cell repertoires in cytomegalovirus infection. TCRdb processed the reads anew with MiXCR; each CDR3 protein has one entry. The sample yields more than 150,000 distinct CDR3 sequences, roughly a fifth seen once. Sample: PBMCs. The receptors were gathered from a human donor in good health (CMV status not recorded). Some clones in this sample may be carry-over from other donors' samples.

The DNA of the CDR3 is TGTGCCAGCAGCCTCCGGGGGAGCTCCTACAATGAGCAGTTCTTC. As protein: CASSLRGSSYNEQFF. V gene TRBV14 combines with J gene TRBJ2-1; D may be TRBD2 (6 bases). The CDR3 loop spans 15 amino acids. The germline gives CDR1 SGHDN, CDR2 FVKESK. V was cut by 4 bases and J by 0 bases, with 10 bases left in between.

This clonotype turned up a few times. The CDR3 is CASSRDGHQPQHF. CDR3 nucleotides: TGTGCCAGCAGTAGAGACGGTCATCAGCCCCAGCATTTT. The chain carries TRBV28 and TRBJ1-5; D gene uncertain. Germline assignment: CDR1 MDHEN and CDR2 SYDVKM. The CDR3 contains 13 residues. The ends were cut back, 5 bases at V and 5 bases at J, with 10 bases in the middle.

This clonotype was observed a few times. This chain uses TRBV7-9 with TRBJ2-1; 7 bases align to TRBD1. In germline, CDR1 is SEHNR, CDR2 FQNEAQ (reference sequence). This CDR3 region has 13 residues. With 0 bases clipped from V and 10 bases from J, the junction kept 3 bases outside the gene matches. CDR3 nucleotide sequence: TGTGCCAGCAGCTTAGCGGGACAGACCGAGCAGTTCTTC. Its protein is CASSLAGQTEQFF.

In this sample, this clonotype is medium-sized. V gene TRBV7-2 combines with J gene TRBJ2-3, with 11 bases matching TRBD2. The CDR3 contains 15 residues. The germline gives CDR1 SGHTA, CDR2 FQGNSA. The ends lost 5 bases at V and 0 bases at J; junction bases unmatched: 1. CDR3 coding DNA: TGTGCCAGCAGCCGGACTAGCGGGAGCACAGATACGCAGTATTTT. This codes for CASSRTSGSTDTQYF. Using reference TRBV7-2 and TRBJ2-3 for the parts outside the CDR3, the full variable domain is GAGVSQSPSNKVTEKGKDVELRCDPISGHTALYWYRQSLGQGLEFLIYFQGNSAPDKSGLPSDRFSAERTGGSVSTLTIQRTQQEDSAVYLCASSRTSGSTDTQYFGPGTRLTVL.

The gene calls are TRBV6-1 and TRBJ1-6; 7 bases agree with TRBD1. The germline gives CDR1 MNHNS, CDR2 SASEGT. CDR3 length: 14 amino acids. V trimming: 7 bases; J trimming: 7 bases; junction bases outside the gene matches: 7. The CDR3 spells CASTPRQGNSPLHF. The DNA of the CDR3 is TGTGCCAGCACCCCGAGACAGGGAAATTCACCCCTCCACTTT.

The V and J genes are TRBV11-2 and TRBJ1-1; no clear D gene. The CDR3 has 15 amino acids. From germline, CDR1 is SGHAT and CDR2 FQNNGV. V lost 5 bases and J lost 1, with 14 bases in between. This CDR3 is CASSLQRLGNTEAFF. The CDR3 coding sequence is TGTGCCAGCAGCCTCCAAAGGCTGGGGAACACTGAAGCTTTCTTT.

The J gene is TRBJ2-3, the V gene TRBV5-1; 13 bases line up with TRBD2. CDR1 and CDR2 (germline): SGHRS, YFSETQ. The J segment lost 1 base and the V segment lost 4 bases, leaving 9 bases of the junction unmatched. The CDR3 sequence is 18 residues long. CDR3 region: CASSPGTSGAPRTDTQYF. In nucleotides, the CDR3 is TGCGCCAGCAGCCCGGGGACTAGCGGGGCTCCCCGCACAGATACGCAGTATTTT.

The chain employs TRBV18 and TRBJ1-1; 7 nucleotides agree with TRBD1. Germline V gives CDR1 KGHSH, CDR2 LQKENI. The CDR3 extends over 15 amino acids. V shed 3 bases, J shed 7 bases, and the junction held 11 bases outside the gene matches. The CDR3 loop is CASSPPSTGNGEAFF. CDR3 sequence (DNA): TGTGCCAGCTCACCCCCGTCGACAGGGAATGGTGAAGCTTTCTTT. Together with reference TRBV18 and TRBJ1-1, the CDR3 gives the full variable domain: NAGVMQNPRHLVRRRGQEARLRCSPMKGHSHVYWYRQLPEEGLKFMVYLQKENIIDESGMPKERFSAEFPKEGPSILRIQQVVRGDSAAYFCASSPPSTGNGEAFFGQGTRLTVV.

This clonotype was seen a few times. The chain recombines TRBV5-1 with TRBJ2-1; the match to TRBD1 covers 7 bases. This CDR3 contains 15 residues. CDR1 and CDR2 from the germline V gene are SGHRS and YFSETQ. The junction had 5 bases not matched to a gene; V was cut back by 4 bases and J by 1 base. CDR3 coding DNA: TGCGCCAGCAGCCGGAACAGGGGATCCTACAATGAGCAGTTCTTC. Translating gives CASSRNRGSYNEQFF. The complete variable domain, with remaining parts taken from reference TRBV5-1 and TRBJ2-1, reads KAGVTQTPRYLIKTRGQQVTLSCSPISGHRSVSWYQQTPGQGLQFLFEYFSETQRNKGNFPGRFSGRQFSNSRSEMNVSTLELGDSALYLCASSRNRGSYNEQFFGPGTRLTVL.

CDR3 DNA: TGTGCCAGCAGTGTTAGGGGCTTTAGCACAGATACGCAGTATTTT. This codes for CASSVRGFSTDTQYF. The chain has TRBV12-3 or TRBV12-4 and TRBJ2-3; a weak D match, TRBD1 (5 bases). V was pared by 5 bases and J by 0 bases, with 12 bases between. The CDR3 covers 15 residues.

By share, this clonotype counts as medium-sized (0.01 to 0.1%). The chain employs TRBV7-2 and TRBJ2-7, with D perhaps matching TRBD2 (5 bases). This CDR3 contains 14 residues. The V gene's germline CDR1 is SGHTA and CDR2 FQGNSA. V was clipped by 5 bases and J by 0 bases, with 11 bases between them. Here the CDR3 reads CASSVGLGSYEQYF. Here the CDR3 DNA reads TGTGCCAGCAGCGTCGGACTCGGCTCCTACGAGCAGTACTTC.

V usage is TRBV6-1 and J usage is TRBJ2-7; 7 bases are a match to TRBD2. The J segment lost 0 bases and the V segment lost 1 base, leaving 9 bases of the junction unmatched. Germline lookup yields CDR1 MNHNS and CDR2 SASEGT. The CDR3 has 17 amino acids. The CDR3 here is CASSEGRAGYSSYEQYF. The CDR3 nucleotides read TGTGCCAGCAGTGAAGGCCGAGCGGGGTATAGCTCCTACGAGCAGTACTTC.

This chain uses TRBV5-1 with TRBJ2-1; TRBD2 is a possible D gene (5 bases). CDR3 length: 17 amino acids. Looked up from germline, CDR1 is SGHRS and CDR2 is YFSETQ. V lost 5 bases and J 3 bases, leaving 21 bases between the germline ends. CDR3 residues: CASSSGGGQRIYNEQFF. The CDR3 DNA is TGCGCCAGCAGTTCGGGCGGCGGGCAAAGGATCTACAATGAGCAGTTCTTC.

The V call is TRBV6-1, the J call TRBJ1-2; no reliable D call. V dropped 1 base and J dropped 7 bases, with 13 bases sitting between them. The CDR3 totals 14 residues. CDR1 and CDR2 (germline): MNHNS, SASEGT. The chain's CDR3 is CASSEVDAPSGYTF. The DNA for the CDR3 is TGTGCCAGCAGTGAAGTAGATGCTCCGAGTGGCTACACCTTC.